This record concerns one T cell receptor (beta chain) sequence. The sample is drawn from a study of blood T cell repertoires in COVID-19. Study overall: The analysed material was cDNA or gDNA that came from T cells, B-cell-depleted T cells, or PBMCs.

It was during active infection that Seattle patients were enrolled and then longitudinally followed. This CDR3 has 14 amino acids. V lost 0 bases and J lost 11, with 12 bases in between. The germline V gene encodes CDR1 SGDLS and CDR2 YYNGEE. In the original workflow: For nucleated cells, counts were estimated from reference gene primer amplification. TCRdb's copy holds only in-frame clones and misses some; the assay was immunoSEQ multiplex PCR. Clonal size and the V and J genes are those of that table, whereas D and trimming came from the DNA. The sample shows 250,000 to 400,000 clones, 85% to 90% of them seen only once.

The clonotype comes from a woman between 25 and 40 years old with COVID-19, enrolled during active disease. The J gene is TRBJ1-6, the V gene TRBV9, with D perhaps matching TRBD1 (5 bases). Sequenced sample: peripheral blood. This CDR3 reads CASSVGGDSTPLHF. CDR3 sequence (DNA): TGTGCCAGCAGCGTAGGGGGGGACTCCACACCCCTCCACTTT.